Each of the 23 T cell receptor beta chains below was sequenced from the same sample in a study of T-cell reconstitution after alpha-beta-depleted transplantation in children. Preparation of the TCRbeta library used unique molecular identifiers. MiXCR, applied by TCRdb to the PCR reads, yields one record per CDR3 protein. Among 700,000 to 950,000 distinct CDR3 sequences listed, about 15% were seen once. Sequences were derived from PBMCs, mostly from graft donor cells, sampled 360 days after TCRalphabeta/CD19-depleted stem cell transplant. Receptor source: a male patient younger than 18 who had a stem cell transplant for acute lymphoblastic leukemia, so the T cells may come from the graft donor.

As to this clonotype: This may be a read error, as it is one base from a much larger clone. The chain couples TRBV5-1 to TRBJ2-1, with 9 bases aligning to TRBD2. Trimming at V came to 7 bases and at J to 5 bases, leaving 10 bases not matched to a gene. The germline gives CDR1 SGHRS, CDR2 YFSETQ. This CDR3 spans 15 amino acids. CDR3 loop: CASCSLAGDNNEQFF. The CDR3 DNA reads TGCGCCAGCTGCTCCTTAGCGGGAGACAACAATGAGCAGTTCTTC.

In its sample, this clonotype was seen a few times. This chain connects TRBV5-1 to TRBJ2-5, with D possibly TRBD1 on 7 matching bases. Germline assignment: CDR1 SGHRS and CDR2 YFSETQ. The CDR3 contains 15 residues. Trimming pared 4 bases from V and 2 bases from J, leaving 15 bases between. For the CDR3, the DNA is TGCGCCAGCAGCCCCCTACAGGGGAGGCAAGAGACCCAGTACTTC. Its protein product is CASSPLQGRQETQYF.

This CDR3 reads CASVQESNQPQHF. The CDR3 DNA sequence: TGTGCCAGCGTCCAGGAGAGCAATCAGCCCCAGCATTTT. This chain joins TRBV7-9 and TRBJ1-5; D is unclear. This CDR3 comprises 13 residues. The germline gives CDR1 SEHNR, CDR2 FQNEAQ (reference sequence). Trimming took 8 bases from V and 1 from J, leaving 9 bases between them. Together with reference TRBV7-9 and TRBJ1-5, the CDR3 gives the full variable domain: DTGVSQNPRHKITKRGQNVTFRCDPISEHNRLYWYRQTLGQGPEFLTYFQNEAQLEKSRLLSDRFSAERPKGSFSTLEIQRTEQGDSAMYLCASVQESNQPQHFGDGTRLSIL.

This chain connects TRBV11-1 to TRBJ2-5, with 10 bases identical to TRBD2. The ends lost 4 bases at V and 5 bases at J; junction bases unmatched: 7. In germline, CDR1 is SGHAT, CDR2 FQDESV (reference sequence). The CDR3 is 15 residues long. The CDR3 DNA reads TGTGCCAGCAGCTGGACTAGCGGAGCGCAGGAGACCCAGTACTTC. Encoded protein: CASSWTSGAQETQYF.

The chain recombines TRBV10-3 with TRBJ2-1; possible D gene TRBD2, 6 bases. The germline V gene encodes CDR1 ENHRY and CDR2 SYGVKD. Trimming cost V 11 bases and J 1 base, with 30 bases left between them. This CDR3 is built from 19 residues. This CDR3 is CAVSPRVSGRGSSYNEQFF. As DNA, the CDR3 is TGTGCCGTATCACCGAGGGTTAGCGGCCGAGGATCGTCCTACAATGAGCAGTTCTTC.

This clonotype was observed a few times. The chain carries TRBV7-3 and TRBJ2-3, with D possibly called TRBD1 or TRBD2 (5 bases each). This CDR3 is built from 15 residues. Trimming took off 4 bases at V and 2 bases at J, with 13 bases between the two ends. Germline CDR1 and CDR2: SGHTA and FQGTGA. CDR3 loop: CASSSPGTITDTQYF. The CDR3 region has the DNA TGTGCCAGCAGCTCACCCGGGACCATCACAGATACGCAGTATTTT. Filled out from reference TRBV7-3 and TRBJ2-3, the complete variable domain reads GAGVSQTPSNKVTEKGKYVELRCDPISGHTALYWYRQSLGQGPEFLIYFQGTGAADDSGLPNDRFFAVRPEGSVSTLKIQRTERGDSAVYLCASSSPGTITDTQYFGPGTRLTVL.

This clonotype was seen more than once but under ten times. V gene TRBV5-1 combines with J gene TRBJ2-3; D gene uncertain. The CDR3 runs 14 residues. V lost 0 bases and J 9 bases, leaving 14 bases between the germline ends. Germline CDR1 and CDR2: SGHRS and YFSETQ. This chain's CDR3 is CASSLDGPLDTQYF. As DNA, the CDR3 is TGCGCCAGCAGCTTGGATGGACCCTTGGACACGCAGTATTTT.

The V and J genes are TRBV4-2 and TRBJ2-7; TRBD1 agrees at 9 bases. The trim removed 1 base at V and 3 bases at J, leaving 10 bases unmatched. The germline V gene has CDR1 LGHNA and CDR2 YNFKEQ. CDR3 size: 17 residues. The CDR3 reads CASSQVRGDRVIYEQYF. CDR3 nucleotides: TGTGCCAGCAGCCAAGTTCGAGGGGACAGGGTGATCTACGAGCAGTACTTC.

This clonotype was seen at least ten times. The CDR3 nucleotides are TGTGCCAGCAGCCGCCGATCCCCCCATAAAGAGACCCAGTACTTC. Its protein product is CASSRRSPHKETQYF. The chain joins TRBV12-3 or TRBV12-4 to TRBJ2-5; no firm D call. V was trimmed by 6 bases and J by 3 bases, leaving 17 bases between them. This CDR3 spans 15 amino acids.

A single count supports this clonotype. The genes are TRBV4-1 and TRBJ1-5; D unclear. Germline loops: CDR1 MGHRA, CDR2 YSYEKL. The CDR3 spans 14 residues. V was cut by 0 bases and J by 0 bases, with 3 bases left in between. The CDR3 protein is CASSQDISNQPQHF. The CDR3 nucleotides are TGCGCCAGCAGCCAAGACATTAGCAATCAGCCCCAGCATTTT.

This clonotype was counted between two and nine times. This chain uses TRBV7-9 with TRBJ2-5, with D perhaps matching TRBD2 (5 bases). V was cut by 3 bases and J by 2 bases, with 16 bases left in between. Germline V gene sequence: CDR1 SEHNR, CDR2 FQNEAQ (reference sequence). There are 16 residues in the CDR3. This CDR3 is CASSFIGGRVQETQYF. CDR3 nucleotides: TGTGCCAGCAGCTTTATAGGAGGCCGGGTTCAAGAGACCCAGTACTTC.

CDR3 nucleotide sequence: TGTGCCAGCAGCACCTACAGGTCTCGGGCGAACACCGGGGAGCTGTTTTTT. This sequence encodes CASSTYRSRANTGELFF. The rearrangement uses TRBV21-1 and TRBJ2-2; TRBD1, the table's D call, lacks a check against the DNA. TRBV21-1 is a pseudogene locus. The CDR3 is 17 residues long.

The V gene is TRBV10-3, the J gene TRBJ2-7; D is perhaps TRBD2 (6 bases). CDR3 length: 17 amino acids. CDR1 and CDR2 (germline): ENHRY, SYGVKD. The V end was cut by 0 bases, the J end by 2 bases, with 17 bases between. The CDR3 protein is CAISESWDAGPAYEQYF. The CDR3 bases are TGTGCCATCAGTGAGTCGTGGGACGCGGGGCCCGCCTACGAGCAGTACTTC.

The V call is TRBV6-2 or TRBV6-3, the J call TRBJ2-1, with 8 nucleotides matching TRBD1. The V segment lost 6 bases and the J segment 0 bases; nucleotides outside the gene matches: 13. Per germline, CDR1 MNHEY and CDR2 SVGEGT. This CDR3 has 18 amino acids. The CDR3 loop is CASRTYRGQGGSYNEQFF. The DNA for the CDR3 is TGTGCCAGCAGAACGTACCGAGGACAGGGCGGCTCCTACAATGAGCAGTTCTTC.

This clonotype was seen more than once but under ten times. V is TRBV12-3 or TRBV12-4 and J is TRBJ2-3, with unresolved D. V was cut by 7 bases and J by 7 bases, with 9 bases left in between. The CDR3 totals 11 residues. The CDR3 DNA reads TGTGCCAGCATTGCACATAATACGCAGTATTTT. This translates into CASIAHNTQYF.

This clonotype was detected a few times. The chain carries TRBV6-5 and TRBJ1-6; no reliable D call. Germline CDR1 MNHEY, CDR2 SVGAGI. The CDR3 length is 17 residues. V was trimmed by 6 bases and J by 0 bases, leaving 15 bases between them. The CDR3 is CASSQKFGSSYNSPLHF. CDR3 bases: TGTGCCAGCAGCCAAAAATTCGGGAGCTCCTATAATTCACCCCTCCACTTT.

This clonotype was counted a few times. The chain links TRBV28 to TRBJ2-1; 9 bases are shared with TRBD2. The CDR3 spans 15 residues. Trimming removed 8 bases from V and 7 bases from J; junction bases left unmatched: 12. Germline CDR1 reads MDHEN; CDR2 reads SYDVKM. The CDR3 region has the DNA TGTGCCAGCCCCCCTTCGGGACTAGCATCGAATGAGCAGTTCTTC. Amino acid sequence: CASPPSGLASNEQFF.

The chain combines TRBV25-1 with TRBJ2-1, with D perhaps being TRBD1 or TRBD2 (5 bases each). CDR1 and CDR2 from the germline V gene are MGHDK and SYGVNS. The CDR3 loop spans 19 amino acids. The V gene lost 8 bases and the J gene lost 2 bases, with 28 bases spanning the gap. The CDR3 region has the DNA TGTGCCAGCGGCCGGGACGCGCTAGCTTCCCCATTAACCTACAATGAGCAGTTCTTC. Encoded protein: CASGRDALASPLTYNEQFF.

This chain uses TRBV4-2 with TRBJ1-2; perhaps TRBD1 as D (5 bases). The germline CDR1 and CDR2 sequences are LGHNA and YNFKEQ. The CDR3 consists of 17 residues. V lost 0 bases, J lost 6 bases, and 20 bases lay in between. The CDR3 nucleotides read TGTGCCAGCAGCCAAGATTCAGGGCTTCTTTGGCTCAATGGCTACACCTTC. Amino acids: CASSQDSGLLWLNGYTF.

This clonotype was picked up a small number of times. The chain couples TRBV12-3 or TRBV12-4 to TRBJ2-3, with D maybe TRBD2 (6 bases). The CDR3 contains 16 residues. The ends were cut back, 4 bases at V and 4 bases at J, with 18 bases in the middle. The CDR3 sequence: CASSSRLRREPDTQYF. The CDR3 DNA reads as TGTGCCAGCAGTTCCCGACTACGACGGGAGCCAGATACGCAGTATTTT.

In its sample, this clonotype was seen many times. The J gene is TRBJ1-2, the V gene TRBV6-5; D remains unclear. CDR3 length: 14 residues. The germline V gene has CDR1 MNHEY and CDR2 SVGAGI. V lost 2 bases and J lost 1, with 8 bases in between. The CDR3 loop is CASSYGGINYGYTF. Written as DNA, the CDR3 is TGTGCCAGCAGTTACGGTGGGATTAACTATGGCTACACCTTC.

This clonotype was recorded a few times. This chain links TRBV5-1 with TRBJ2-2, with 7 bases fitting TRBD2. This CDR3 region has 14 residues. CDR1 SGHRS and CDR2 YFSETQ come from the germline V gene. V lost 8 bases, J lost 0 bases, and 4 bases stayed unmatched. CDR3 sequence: CARLAATNTGELFF. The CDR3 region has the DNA TGCGCCAGGCTAGCGGCTACGAACACCGGGGAGCTGTTTTTT.

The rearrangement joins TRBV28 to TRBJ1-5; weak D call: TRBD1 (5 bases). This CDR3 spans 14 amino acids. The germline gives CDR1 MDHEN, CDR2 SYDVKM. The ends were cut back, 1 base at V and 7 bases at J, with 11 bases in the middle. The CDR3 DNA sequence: TGTGCCAGCAGTTTATCAGCAGGGTCACAGCCCCAGCATTTT. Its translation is CASSLSAGSQPQHF.